What follows are 32 T cell receptor beta chains derived from one specimen sequenced in a study of blood T cell repertoires in COVID-19. The repertoire was sequenced with immunoSEQ multiplex PCR; TCRdb's copy has only in-frame clones and lacks some. The repertoire consists of 210,000 or so clones, with about 83% occurring once and the leading ten covering around 7.3%. Sequencing was performed on peripheral blood. The origin of the receptors is a woman between 50 and 59 years old with active or convalescent COVID-19.

The chain combines TRBV19 with TRBJ1-1, with D unresolved. Germline V gene lookup returns CDR1 LNHDA and CDR2 SQIVND (reference sequence). The CDR3 has 16 residues. Trimming removed 6 bases at V and 5 bases at J, with 22 bases between. The CDR3 reads CASRMPVREAETEAFF. The CDR3 coding sequence is TGTGCCAGTAGGATGCCCGTTCGCGAAGCCGAGACTGAAGCTTTCTTT.

This chain links TRBV18 with TRBJ2-3; D gene ambiguous. V gave up 5 bases and J gave up 4 bases, with 10 bases separating them. Germline CDR1 KGHSH, CDR2 LQKENI. The CDR3 has 13 residues. The CDR3 sequence: CASSTEMADTQYF. In nucleotides, the CDR3 is TGTGCCAGCTCAACAGAAATGGCAGATACGCAGTATTTT.

The chain is built from TRBV28 and TRBJ2-1; D is uncertain. Trimming stripped 6 bases from V and 9 bases from J, with 9 bases between. Germline CDR1 and CDR2: MDHEN and SYDVKM. The CDR3 extends over 11 amino acids. Here the CDR3 reads CASRASVEQFF. The CDR3 DNA is TGTGCCAGCAGGGCCTCAGTTGAGCAGTTCTTC.

The chain couples TRBV5-1 to TRBJ1-2; D is uncertain. The CDR3 spans 14 residues. CDR1 and CDR2 (germline): SGHRS, YFSETQ. V was shortened by 0 bases and J by 0 bases, with 6 bases between the two germline ends. CDR3 sequence: CASSLEQPNYGYTF. The CDR3 DNA reads TGCGCCAGCAGCTTGGAACAGCCTAACTATGGCTACACCTTC.

Turning to this clone: In the same sample, other DNA sequences code for this CDR3. This chain joins TRBV5-1 and TRBJ2-5; unclear D gene. Germline V gene lookup returns CDR1 SGHRS and CDR2 YFSETQ. CDR3 length: 12 amino acids. Trimming removed 0 bases at V and 5 bases at J, with 5 bases between. CDR3 sequence reads: CASSLDRETQYF. The CDR3 region has the DNA TGCGCCAGCAGCTTGGACCGGGAGACCCAGTACTTC.

The chain has TRBV28 and TRBJ2-2; tentatively, D is TRBD1 (5 bases). Per germline, CDR1 MDHEN and CDR2 SYDVKM. V dropped 2 bases and J dropped 4 bases, with 14 bases sitting between them. CDR3 size: 16 residues. The CDR3 DNA sequence: TGTGCCAGCAGTTTAAGTGGGGCGGAGAGCACCGGGGAGCTGTTTTTT. Amino acids: CASSLSGAESTGELFF.

J is TRBJ1-2 and V is TRBV20-1; D not certain. The V gene lost 5 bases and the J gene lost 6 bases, with 10 bases spanning the gap. The CDR3 sequence is 11 residues long. Germline loops: CDR1 DFQATT, CDR2 SNEGSKA (reference sequence). CDR3 sequence reads: CSAYMTNGYTF. The CDR3 DNA reads as TGCAGTGCTTATATGACAAATGGCTACACCTTC.

The chain recombines TRBV18 with TRBJ2-3, with D perhaps TRBD2 (6 bases). Germline CDR1 is KGHSH and CDR2 is LQKENI. The V end was cut by 3 bases, the J end by 2 bases, with 9 bases between. The CDR3 spans 14 residues. CDR3 DNA: TGTGCCAGCTCACCCACGGACTACACAGATACGCAGTATTTT. Its translation: CASSPTDYTDTQYF.

This sequence joins TRBV19 and TRBJ2-1, with D possibly TRBD2 on 6 matching bases. Germline V gene sequence: CDR1 LNHDA, CDR2 SQIVND (reference sequence). The CDR3 covers 15 residues. Trimming pared 6 bases from V and 8 bases from J, leaving 20 bases between. CDR3 sequence: CASRPRGPEGYEQFF. The CDR3 bases are TGTGCCAGTAGGCCTCGGGGCCCGGAGGGGTATGAGCAGTTCTTC.

J is TRBJ1-1 and V is TRBV3-1 (or the pseudogene TRBV3-2), with 9 bases identical to TRBD1. The CDR3 totals 14 residues. Germline assignment: CDR1 LGHDT and CDR2 YNNKEL (reference sequence). The junction had 4 bases not matched to a gene; V was cut back by 4 bases and J by 4 bases. The CDR3 region is CASSPTGGFTEAFF. CDR3 DNA sequence: TGTGCCAGCAGCCCGACAGGGGGATTCACTGAAGCTTTCTTT.

The chain recombines TRBV7-2 with TRBJ2-1; a possible D gene is TRBD1 (5 bases). Germline V lookup: CDR1 SGHTA, CDR2 FQGNSA. The CDR3 is 14 residues long. The ends were cut back, 7 bases at V and 2 bases at J, with 12 bases in the middle. The CDR3 sequence: CASKGPSTYNEQFF. The CDR3 DNA reads as TGTGCCAGCAAGGGGCCTTCAACCTACAATGAGCAGTTCTTC.

The chain joins TRBV5-1 to TRBJ2-1; the match to TRBD2 covers 10 bases. V was pared by 2 bases and J by 2 bases, with 1 base of the junction left unmatched. This CDR3 has 15 residues. Germline assignment: CDR1 SGHRS and CDR2 YFSETQ. CDR3 residues: CASSFLAGAYNEQFF. In DNA, the CDR3 is TGCGCCAGCAGCTTTCTAGCGGGGGCCTACAATGAGCAGTTCTTC.

With respect to this clone: Distinct nucleotide sequences in the sample also encode this CDR3. The chain couples TRBV19 to TRBJ1-1; weak D call: TRBD1 (5 bases). V dropped 3 bases and J dropped 1 base, with 6 bases sitting between them. This CDR3 region has 13 residues. Per the germline V gene, CDR1 is LNHDA and CDR2 is SQIVND (reference sequence). The CDR3 reads CASSIGGNTEAFF. In DNA, the CDR3 is TGTGCCAGTAGTATCGGGGGGAACACTGAAGCTTTCTTT.

J is TRBJ1-1 and V is TRBV3-1 (or the pseudogene TRBV3-2); D is unclear. The germline V and J ends were trimmed by 3 bases and 1 base, with 6 bases remaining between them. The germline V gene has CDR1 LGHDT and CDR2 YNNKEL (reference sequence). CDR3 length: 13 amino acids. The CDR3 nucleotides are TGTGCCAGCAGCCAGGCAAGGAACACTGAAGCTTTCTTT. Translation: CASSQARNTEAFF.

The chain uses TRBV5-1 and TRBJ2-3; 10 bases are a match to TRBD2. CDR1 is SGHRS, CDR2 YFSETQ, per germline. The CDR3 is 17 residues long. V was clipped by 0 bases and J by 2 bases; unmatched bases: 6. CDR3 sequence reads: CASSLGLAGKDTDTQYF. Here the CDR3 DNA reads TGCGCCAGCAGCTTGGGACTAGCGGGTAAAGACACAGATACGCAGTATTTT.

CDR3 sequence: CASSDQGHYNSPLHF. Written as DNA, the CDR3 is TGTGCCAGCAGTGACCAGGGGCACTATAATTCACCCCTCCACTTT. This rearrangement joins TRBV6-1 to TRBJ1-6, with a possible D match to TRBD1 (6 bases). The CDR3 consists of 15 residues. The V end lost 3 bases, the J end lost 3 bases, and 9 bases lay between the germline ends. Germline V gene sequence: CDR1 MNHNS, CDR2 SASEGT.

This chain uses TRBV3-1 (or the pseudogene TRBV3-2) with TRBJ1-5; the match to TRBD1 covers 10 bases. Germline CDR1 reads LGHDT; CDR2 reads YNNKEL (reference sequence). The V segment lost 4 bases and the J segment 7 bases; nucleotides outside the gene matches: 7. There are 15 residues in the CDR3. The CDR3 DNA is TGTGCCAGCAGCCCGCGGACAGGGGGTGGACAGCCCCAGCATTTT. Translation: CASSPRTGGGQPQHF.

The CDR3 protein is CASSIGLASYNEQFF. The CDR3 region has the DNA TGTGCCAGTAGTATCGGGCTAGCGTCCTACAATGAGCAGTTCTTC. The rearrangement uses TRBV19 and TRBJ2-1, with D maybe TRBD2 (6 bases). Germline assignment: CDR1 LNHDA and CDR2 SQIVND (reference sequence). The CDR3 has 15 residues. V was shortened by 3 bases and J by 1 base, with 10 bases between the two germline ends.

This chain connects TRBV10-3 to TRBJ1-2; D is undetermined. The CDR3 is 15 amino acids. With 2 bases removed from V and 1 base from J, the gap between germline ends came to 11 bases. Germline V CDR1 and CDR2: ENHRY, SYGVKD. CDR3 loop: CAISEAFGSNYGYTF. The CDR3 DNA sequence: TGTGCCATCAGTGAGGCTTTTGGCAGTAACTATGGCTACACCTTC.

The chain has TRBV4-1 and TRBJ2-7; 14 bases are shared with TRBD2. Trimming took 3 bases from V and 6 from J; bases not matched to a gene: 7. CDR1 and CDR2 from the germline V gene are MGHRA and YSYEKL. The CDR3 extends over 16 amino acids. The CDR3 DNA follows: TGCGCCAGCAGCCAGGGACTAGCGGGAGTCCTCGGCGAGCAGTACTTC. Translating gives CASSQGLAGVLGEQYF.

The chain couples TRBV4-1 to TRBJ1-1; no firm D call. The CDR3 runs to 14 residues. CDR1 and CDR2 (germline): MGHRA, YSYEKL. The germline V and J ends were trimmed by 1 base and 1 base, with 7 bases remaining between them. This CDR3 reads CASSQGHQNTEAFF. CDR3 DNA sequence: TGCGCCAGCAGCCAAGGACACCAGAACACTGAAGCTTTCTTT.

The CDR3 reads CASINLRLATHTDTQYF. The CDR3 DNA is TGCGCCAGCATAAACCTCCGACTAGCCACCCACACAGATACGCAGTATTTT. The V gene is TRBV10-2, the J gene TRBJ2-3, with 7 nucleotides matching TRBD2. Losses at the gene ends were 7 bases for V and 2 bases for J; bases not matched to a gene: 15. This CDR3 is 17 amino acids long. Germline V gives CDR1 WSHSY, CDR2 SAAADI.

This clone was seen only once. The chain carries TRBV6-6 and TRBJ1-2, with 7 nucleotides matching TRBD1. The CDR3 is 11 residues long. With 4 bases clipped from V and 11 bases from J, the junction kept 4 bases outside the gene matches. Germline assignment: CDR1 MNHNY and CDR2 SVGAGI (reference sequence). The DNA of the CDR3 is TGTGCCAGCAGTTTACAGGGGTTGTACACCTTC. Its protein product is CASSLQGLYTF.

The chain joins TRBV3-1 (or the pseudogene TRBV3-2) to TRBJ2-1; 9 nucleotides match TRBD2. CDR1 is LGHDT, CDR2 YNNKEL, per germline (reference sequence). The CDR3 is 16 residues long. V shed 1 base, J shed 1 base, and the junction held 2 bases outside the gene matches. This CDR3 reads CASSQGGLASYNEQFF. The DNA for the CDR3 is TGTGCCAGCAGCCAAGGGGGACTAGCATCCTACAATGAGCAGTTCTTC.

In this sample, this clone turned up a few times. The V gene is TRBV6-5, the J gene TRBJ1-2, with TRBD1 matching 9 bases. The CDR3 contains 16 residues. J gave up 5 bases and V 2 bases, and 9 bases lay outside the gene matches. Germline loops: CDR1 MNHEY, CDR2 SVGAGI. The CDR3 nucleotides are TGTGCCAGCAGTTACGGGAAATCGGGACAGGGTTATGGCTACACCTTC. Protein sequence: CASSYGKSGQGYGYTF.

The gene calls are TRBV24-1 and TRBJ1-2; 8 bases match TRBD1. There are 15 residues in the CDR3. The ends lost 3 bases at V and 6 bases at J; junction bases unmatched: 8. Per the germline V gene, CDR1 is KGHDR and CDR2 is SFDVKD. DNA of the CDR3: TGTGCCACCAGTGATCCCGTACAGGGGGTTAATGGCTACACCTTC. Its translation is CATSDPVQGVNGYTF.

This sequence joins TRBV27 and TRBJ2-7; 8 bases align to TRBD2. With 3 bases clipped from V and 5 bases from J, the junction kept 12 bases outside the gene matches. This CDR3 has 16 amino acids. Germline assignment: CDR1 MNHEY and CDR2 SMNVEV (reference sequence). The CDR3 region has the DNA TGTGCCAGCAGTTTGTTAACAGCGGGAGTGAGCCACGAGCAGTACTTC. Its translation is CASSLLTAGVSHEQYF.

The rearrangement uses TRBV7-6 and TRBJ2-5; 7 nucleotides align to TRBD2. CDR1 is SGHVS, CDR2 FNYEAQ, per germline. The CDR3 is 18 amino acids. Trimming cost V 2 bases and J 2 bases; bases outside gene matches: 14. DNA for the CDR3: TGTGCCAGCAGCTTAACTGTCCCGGGACTATTTCCTCAAGAGACCCAGTACTTC. Translated, it gives CASSLTVPGLFPQETQYF.

The chain recombines TRBV29-1 with TRBJ2-1, with TRBD2 matching over 8 bases. The CDR3 spans 16 residues. The germline V gene encodes CDR1 SQVTM and CDR2 ANQGSEA. V shed 0 bases, J shed 1 base, and the junction held 5 bases outside the gene matches. The CDR3 spells CSVEEGSGSSYNEQFF. In DNA, the CDR3 is TGCAGCGTTGAAGAAGGCAGCGGGAGTTCCTACAATGAGCAGTTCTTC.

This clone came up once. This sequence joins TRBV3-1 (or the pseudogene TRBV3-2) and TRBJ2-7; perhaps TRBD2 as D (6 bases). The CDR3 runs to 13 residues. Germline V lookup: CDR1 LGHDT, CDR2 YNNKEL (reference sequence). V lost 0 bases and J 9 bases, leaving 12 bases between the germline ends. CDR3 sequence reads: CASSQDWRGSQYF. The CDR3 DNA follows: TGTGCCAGCAGCCAAGATTGGAGGGGTTCGCAGTACTTC.

The V call is TRBV28, the J call TRBJ1-1; a weak D match, TRBD1 (5 bases). The CDR3 consists of 14 residues. Germline assignment: CDR1 MDHEN and CDR2 SYDVKM. V was trimmed by 5 bases and J by 5 bases, leaving 15 bases between them. The CDR3 loop reads CASSGGAGRTEAFF. CDR3 in DNA: TGTGCCAGCAGTGGTGGGGCCGGGAGGACTGAAGCTTTCTTT.

This clone was seen just once. The chain employs TRBV9 and TRBJ1-6; D uncertain. V lost 4 bases to trimming and J lost 5 bases, with 13 bases between them. CDR1 is SGDLS, CDR2 YYNGEE, per germline. The CDR3 is 15 amino acids. In DNA form, the CDR3 reads TGTGCCAGCAGCTCCGAGGGCGGCAATAATTCACCCCTCCACTTT. Translated, it gives CASSSEGGNNSPLHF.